The 20 T cell receptor beta chains listed next were all sequenced from one sample in a study of shared clonotypes between healthy human individuals (dated by TCRdb to between 2020 and 2021). Libraries were constructed by the immunoSEQ multiplex PCR assay. TCRdb's version of the immuneACCESS table is confined to in-frame rearrangements and falls short of the full clone set. An unresolved V gene accounts for under half of the shortfall where checked; the remainder is of unknown origin. In this sample the table shows approximately 1.4 million clones, 98% of which occur a single time. 0.4% to 0.45% of the sample is held by the ten biggest clonotypes. The sample consisted of naive CD4+ T cells sorted from blood. In the paper's terms, the cell subset or site label means: CD45RA+ positively selected. Every receptor here comes from a man aged 25 to 40 in good health.

The chain links TRBV7-6 to TRBJ2-1, with 8 bases aligning to TRBD2. With 5 bases clipped from V and 1 base from J, the junction kept 4 bases outside the gene matches. Germline V gives CDR1 SGHVS, CDR2 FNYEAQ. The CDR3 consists of 15 residues. CDR3 coding DNA: TGTGCCAGCAGCCAGGGACTAGAGTCCTACAATGAGCAGTTCTTC. Its protein is CASSQGLESYNEQFF.

To note about this clone: Germline is not matched at one junction end, which may reflect a read error. The V and J genes are TRBV7-7 and TRBJ2-1; D gene uncertain. Germline assignment: CDR1 SSHAT and CDR2 FNYEAQ (reference sequence). The CDR3 is 13 residues long. CDR3 DNA sequence: TGTGCTAGCAGCTTAAGCCGGACCAATGAGCAGTTCTTC. Amino acids: CASSLSRTNEQFF.

This chain connects TRBV7-8 to TRBJ2-2; 8 bases line up with TRBD2. Trimming cost V 5 bases and J 7 bases; bases outside gene matches: 9. This CDR3 is built from 15 residues. Per the germline V gene, CDR1 is SGHVS and CDR2 is FQNEAQ. The CDR3 spells CASSEDSGTGGELFF. For the CDR3, the DNA is TGTGCCAGCAGCGAGGATAGCGGGACCGGCGGGGAGCTGTTTTTT.

V is TRBV11-2 and J is TRBJ2-2, with 8 bases aligning to TRBD1. With V trimmed by 4 bases and J by 4 bases, 11 bases remained unmatched. CDR1 and CDR2 (germline): SGHAT, FQNNGV. The CDR3 length is 17 residues. CDR3 residues: CASSYYPRTGTTGELFF. DNA of the CDR3: TGTGCCAGCAGCTATTACCCCCGGACAGGGACCACCGGGGAGCTGTTTTTT.

The chain has TRBV7-8 and TRBJ1-5; tentatively, D is TRBD1 (5 bases). Germline V gene lookup returns CDR1 SGHVS and CDR2 FQNEAQ. The CDR3 spans 15 residues. V was clipped by 5 bases and J by 4 bases, with 15 bases between them. The CDR3 DNA sequence: TGTGCCAGCAGCGAAAGACAGATAACGAATCAGCCCCAGCATTTT. Protein: CASSERQITNQPQHF.

In regard to this clone: Other DNA sequences in this sample translate to the same CDR3. The gene calls are TRBV18 and TRBJ2-7, with unresolved D. This CDR3 contains 12 residues. Germline V CDR1 and CDR2: KGHSH, LQKENI. Trimming left V 3 bases short and J 3 bases short, with 6 bases between. Here the CDR3 reads CASSPENYEQYF. The DNA of the CDR3 is TGTGCCAGCTCACCCGAGAACTACGAGCAGTACTTC.

The chain employs TRBV7-9 and TRBJ2-3; D is perhaps TRBD2 (6 bases). V shed 2 bases and J shed 4 bases, with 13 bases lying between them. The CDR3 is made up of 15 amino acids. Germline assignment: CDR1 SEHNR and CDR2 FQNEAQ (reference sequence). CDR3 sequence reads: CASSLTTSSADTQYF. DNA of the CDR3: TGTGCCAGCAGCTTAACGACTAGTTCCGCAGATACGCAGTATTTT.

DNA of the CDR3: TGTGCCAGCAGCGGGGGAGTCTATGGCTACACCTTC. This translates into CASSGGVYGYTF. This sequence joins TRBV13 and TRBJ1-2, with a possible D match to TRBD1 (5 bases). Germline values: CDR1 PRHDT, CDR2 FYEKMQ (reference sequence). CDR3 length: 12 residues. V gave up 5 bases and J gave up 4 bases, with 8 bases separating them.

CDR3 residues: CASSQDSGFPDTQYF. CDR3 in DNA: TGCGCCAGCAGCCAAGATAGCGGGTTCCCAGATACGCAGTATTTT. The chain joins TRBV4-1 to TRBJ2-3; 7 nucleotides match TRBD2. Looked up from germline, CDR1 is MGHRA and CDR2 is YSYEKL. With V trimmed by 0 bases and J by 4 bases, 4 bases remained unmatched. The CDR3 totals 15 residues.

This clone showed up just once. The rearrangement joins TRBV6-5 to TRBJ1-2; D unclear. The germline gives CDR1 MNHEY, CDR2 SVGAGI. V gave up 6 bases and J gave up 6 bases, with 14 bases separating them. The length of the CDR3 is 13 residues. CDR3 DNA: TGTGCCAGCAGACCACAGCGTATAGATGGCTACACCTTC. This sequence encodes CASRPQRIDGYTF.

CDR3 loop: CASSIDLVFGGSTGELFF. Written as DNA, the CDR3 is TGTGCCAGTAGTATAGATTTGGTTTTCGGGGGGAGCACCGGGGAGCTGTTTTTT. This chain joins TRBV19 and TRBJ2-2; 7 nucleotides align to TRBD2. Looked up from germline, CDR1 is LNHDA and CDR2 is SQIVND (reference sequence). CDR3 length: 18 residues. V dropped 0 bases and J dropped 4; count of bases not matched to a gene: 11.

The gene calls are TRBV4-1 and TRBJ2-7; 8 bases align to TRBD2. Looked up from germline, CDR1 is MGHRA and CDR2 is YSYEKL. V lost 0 bases and J lost 3; bases outside the gene matches: 7. This CDR3 is built from 16 residues. CDR3 sequence: CASSQETGTRDYEQYF. For the CDR3, the DNA is TGCGCCAGCAGCCAAGAAACCGGGACTAGGGACTACGAGCAGTACTTC.

For this clone: Additional DNA sequences in this sample encode the identical CDR3. The genes are TRBV5-1 and TRBJ2-5; possibly TRBD1 for D (6 bases). The germline V gene has CDR1 SGHRS and CDR2 YFSETQ. V lost 4 bases to trimming and J lost 2 bases, with 12 bases between them. This CDR3 contains 14 residues. Here the CDR3 DNA reads TGCGCCAGCAGCAGGTCCCAGGGGCAAGAGACCCAGTACTTC. Its translation is CASSRSQGQETQYF.

The chain links TRBV4-1 to TRBJ1-5; 9 bases fit TRBD1. V trimming: 5 bases; J trimming: 4 bases; junction bases outside the gene matches: 9. The CDR3 extends over 16 amino acids. Per germline, CDR1 MGHRA and CDR2 YSYEKL. CDR3 protein: CASSGHRGLTNQPQHF. The CDR3 DNA reads TGCGCCAGCAGCGGACACAGGGGGCTAACAAATCAGCCCCAGCATTTT.

This chain connects TRBV28 to TRBJ2-5, with 8 bases fitting TRBD1. The V gene's germline CDR1 is MDHEN and CDR2 SYDVKM. V was clipped by 8 bases and J by 5 bases; unmatched bases: 7. CDR3 length: 13 amino acids. Here the CDR3 reads CASVARGRETQYF. Here the CDR3 DNA reads TGTGCCAGCGTCGCCAGGGGGCGGGAGACCCAGTACTTC.

This clone was detected once. DNA of the CDR3: TGTGCCAGCAGCGCCGATACAGGATTCGATGAGCAGTTCTTC. Its protein is CASSADTGFDEQFF. This chain uses TRBV9 with TRBJ2-1, with D possibly TRBD1 on 5 matching bases. From germline, CDR1 is SGDLS and CDR2 YYNGEE. CDR3 length: 14 residues. Deletions cut 3 bases from V and 8 bases from J, with 15 bases between.

A word on this clone: The same CDR3 arises from other DNA sequences in this sample as well. The rearrangement links TRBV7-8 to TRBJ2-7; 7 bases match TRBD2. Germline V gene sequence: CDR1 SGHVS, CDR2 FQNEAQ. The CDR3 extends over 13 amino acids. J was trimmed by 2 bases and V by 5 bases; bases with no gene match: 3. This CDR3 reads CASSLGLAYEQYF. As DNA, the CDR3 is TGTGCCAGCAGCCTCGGACTAGCCTACGAGCAGTACTTC.

The rearrangement uses TRBV29-1 and TRBJ2-3; the D call may be TRBD1 or TRBD2 (5 bases each). Per the germline V gene, CDR1 is SQVTM and CDR2 is ANQGSEA. The CDR3 runs to 14 residues. Trimming stripped 7 bases from V and 1 base from J, with 15 bases between. CDR3 loop: CSARVGRRTDTQYF. The CDR3 DNA reads TGCAGCGCCCGTGTGGGACGACGCACAGATACGCAGTATTTT.

The CDR3 here is CASRHPLQGIYEQFF. CDR3 DNA sequence: TGTGCCAGCAGACACCCGTTACAGGGCATTTATGAGCAGTTCTTC. The genes are TRBV28 and TRBJ2-1, with D possibly TRBD1 on 6 matching bases. The CDR3 totals 15 residues. V lost 6 bases, J lost 8 bases, and 20 bases lay in between. CDR1 and CDR2 from the germline V gene are MDHEN and SYDVKM.

The chain recombines TRBV28 with TRBJ2-4; a possible D gene is TRBD2 (6 bases). This CDR3 is 14 amino acids long. V lost 10 bases to trimming and J lost 0 bases, with 13 bases between them. CDR1 and CDR2 (germline): MDHEN, SYDVKM. DNA for the CDR3: TGTGCCACTATAGCGGACCTAGCCAAAAACATTCAGTACTTC. It codes for CATIADLAKNIQYF.